The rows below give T cell receptor beta chains drawn from one sample of a study of T cell responses to AZD1222 COVID-19 vaccine. Clones were read by immunoSEQ multiplex PCR, and TCRdb kept only the in-frame ones, dropping some. This sample has more than 140,000 clones, with about 89% found just once. Source: peripheral blood, taken on day 0 of AZD1222 vaccination. The receptors shown here come from an adult in good health. The CDR3 runs from the conserved cysteine through the conserved F or W. The D gene is left open where the match is weak. Part of the rows lack a size; the others show once, few, many or a class for expanded clones.

j_gene,d_gene,abundance,v_gene,CDR3nt,CDR3aa
TRBJ2-5,.,.,TRBV7-9,TGTGCCAGCAGCGGGCTAGCAGAGACCCAGTACTTC,CASSGLAETQYF
TRBJ2-1,.,.,TRBV7-2,TGTGCCAGCAGCTTTAAGGGGCCGTCCTACAATGAGCAGTTCTTC,CASSFKGPSYNEQFF
TRBJ2-1,.,once,TRBV14,TGTGCCAGCAGCCCATGGACGGGCGTACTAAAAAACAATGAGCAGTTCTTC,CASSPWTGVLKNNEQFF
TRBJ1-2,.,.,TRBV27,TGTGCCAGCAGTTTACATTCGGGATTTAGCTACACCTTC,CASSLHSGFSYTF
TRBJ1-1,.,.,TRBV21-1,TGTGCCATCCGCCGTTGCACTGAAGCTTTCTTT,CAIRRCTEAFF
TRBJ1-1,.,.,TRBV19,TGTGCCAGTACCCTCGGGGGGTCCATGAACACTGAAGCTTTCTTT,CASTLGGSMNTEAFF
TRBJ2-1,TRBD1,once,TRBV28,TGTGCCAGCAGTGCAGCCTCGGGACAGGGGTTCGGTGAGCAGTTCTTC,CASSAASGQGFGEQFF
TRBJ2-7,TRBD2,.,TRBV7-2,TGTGCCAGCAGCTTACCGAGTAGCGGGAGTAGATACGAGCAGTACTTC,CASSLPSSGSRYEQYF
TRBJ2-2,.,.,TRBV20-1,TGCAGTGCTCCGCGGGCCGGGGAGCTGTTTTTT,CSAPRAGELFF
TRBJ1-3,.,.,TRBV6-1,TGTGCCAGCAGTGAAACGATTCTGGCAGGGCCTTCTGGAAACACCATATATTTT,CASSETILAGPSGNTIYF
TRBJ1-1,TRBD1,.,TRBV2,TGTGCCGGGGACAGGGATGGCACTGAAGCTTTCTTT,CAGDRDGTEAFF
TRBJ1-1,TRBD1,.,TRBV18,TGTGCCAGCTCACAAGGACAGGGGGCTGAAGCTTTCTTT,CASSQGQGAEAFF
TRBJ1-2,.,.,TRBV19,TGTGCCAGTAGTACCCCCTCCGGGACCTATGGCTACACCTTC,CASSTPSGTYGYTF
TRBJ1-2,.,.,TRBV11-2,TGTGCCAGCAGCTTAGGAGGCCGCTCCGAGGATGGCTACACCTTC,CASSLGGRSEDGYTF
TRBJ2-2,.,.,TRBV6-4,TGTGCCAGCAGTGACAGGGTAACCGGGGAGCTGTTTTTT,CASSDRVTGELFF
TRBJ2-5,TRBD2,.,TRBV18,TGTGCCAGCTCACCACTTCTCCCGGGAGGGCGGGGATTGAACCGAGAGACCCAGTACTTC,CASSPLLPGGRGLNRETQYF
TRBJ1-1,TRBD1,.,TRBV13,TGTGCCAGCAGCAGAGGGGGCAAGGGCTTCACTGAAGCTTTCTTT,CASSRGGKGFTEAFF